These 25 T cell receptor beta chains share one sample of origin, sequenced in a study of blood T cell repertoires in COVID-19. Libraries were prepared by immunoSEQ multiplex PCR; TCRdb keeps only in-frame clonotypes and omits some of them. The table lists approximately 230,000 clones, about nine tenths of them singletons. Sequences were obtained from PBMCs or T cells enriched from blood (not recorded which). The receptors here all came from a man aged 18 to 30 who had recovered from COVID-19.

The gene calls are TRBV5-4 and TRBJ2-3; 8 bases agree with TRBD1. CDR3 length: 15 amino acids. V lost 0 bases to trimming and J lost 2 bases; unmatched junction nucleotides: 2. CDR1 is SGHNT, CDR2 YYREEE, per germline (reference sequence). The CDR3 spells CASSLVGQATDTQYF. The CDR3 nucleotides are TGTGCCAGCAGCTTGGTGGGACAGGCCACAGATACGCAGTATTTT.

The chain carries TRBV11-2 and TRBJ1-2; a weak D match, TRBD1 (6 bases). This CDR3 is 12 amino acids long. Germline assignment: CDR1 SGHAT and CDR2 FQNNGV. V dropped 10 bases and J dropped 8 bases, with 17 bases sitting between them. The CDR3 DNA is TGTGCCACTACACCAGGGGTAGGAGGCTACACCTTC. It encodes CATTPGVGGYTF. The variable domain in full, with the rest retrieved from reference TRBV11-2 and TRBJ1-2, is EAGVAQSPRYKIIEKRQSVAFWCNPISGHATLYWYQQILGQGPKLLIQFQNNGVVDDSQLPKDRFSAERLKGVDSTLKIQPAKLEDSAVYLCATTPGVGGYTFGSGTRLTVV.

This rearrangement joins TRBV18 to TRBJ2-1, with D perhaps matching TRBD2 (6 bases). The CDR3 is 13 amino acids. V was shortened by 6 bases and J by 6 bases, with 12 bases between the two germline ends. From germline, CDR1 is KGHSH and CDR2 LQKENI. CDR3 nucleotide sequence: TGTGCCAGCTCCCCCCGGGACTCCAATGAGCAGTTCTTC. It translates to CASSPRDSNEQFF. The entire variable domain, with the rest obtained from reference TRBV18 and TRBJ2-1, is as follows: NAGVMQNPRHLVRRRGQEARLRCSPMKGHSHVYWYRQLPEEGLKFMVYLQKENIIDESGMPKERFSAEFPKEGPSILRIQQVVRGDSAAYFCASSPRDSNEQFFGPGTRLTVL.

A single count supports this clone. The CDR3 here is CASSSVRDYEQYF. The CDR3 bases are TGTGCCAGCAGTTCCGTGCGGGACTACGAGCAGTACTTC. The chain combines TRBV27 with TRBJ2-7, with a weak D call TRBD2 (6 bases). The CDR3 has 13 residues. Deletions cut 4 bases from V and 3 bases from J, with 10 bases between. Germline values: CDR1 MNHEY, CDR2 SMNVEV (reference sequence).

This clone occurred a few times. This chain connects TRBV19 to TRBJ1-1; D unclear. The CDR3 totals 14 residues. Trimming stripped 5 bases from V and 4 bases from J, with 14 bases between. Germline CDR1 and CDR2: LNHDA and SQIVND (reference sequence). The CDR3 is CASSYEGSFTEAFF. The CDR3 DNA reads as TGTGCCAGTAGTTATGAGGGATCCTTCACTGAAGCTTTCTTT.

This clone was counted a few times. The chain carries TRBV27 and TRBJ1-2; 9 positions agree with TRBD1. The CDR3 sequence is 15 residues long. V was clipped by 4 bases and J by 7 bases; unmatched bases: 10. Germline V gene lookup returns CDR1 MNHEY and CDR2 SMNVEV (reference sequence). CDR3: CASSSRGQGFGGYTF. Here the CDR3 DNA reads TGTGCCAGCAGTTCCCGGGGACAGGGCTTCGGTGGCTACACCTTC.

This chain links TRBV12-3 or TRBV12-4 with TRBJ2-7; D may be TRBD1 (5 bases). The V end was cut by 3 bases, the J end by 6 bases, with 9 bases between. The length of the CDR3 is 12 residues. The CDR3: CASSFSGLEQYF. In DNA, the CDR3 is TGTGCCAGCAGTTTTTCAGGGCTCGAGCAGTACTTC.

The V and J genes are TRBV18 and TRBJ2-1; TRBD2 agrees at 8 bases. V was pared by 3 bases and J by 4 bases, with 8 bases of the junction left unmatched. CDR3 length equals 16 residues. CDR1 is KGHSH and CDR2 is LQKENI in the germline V gene. CDR3 in DNA: TGTGCCAGCTCACCCCCCGGGACTAGTGCTTACAATGAGCAGTTCTTC. Protein: CASSPPGTSAYNEQFF.

This sequence joins TRBV29-1 and TRBJ1-2; 9 nucleotides match TRBD1. CDR1 SQVTM and CDR2 ANQGSEA come from the germline V gene. V lost 4 bases to trimming and J lost 4 bases; unmatched junction nucleotides: 4. This CDR3 contains 13 residues. Here the CDR3 reads CSVAGTGLYGYTF. The CDR3 nucleotides are TGCAGCGTTGCGGGGACAGGGCTCTATGGCTACACCTTC.

This clone was found a few times. The V gene is TRBV15, the J gene TRBJ2-5; 7 bases align to TRBD1. V lost 5 bases and J lost 2; bases outside the gene matches: 8. There are 15 residues in the CDR3. In germline, CDR1 is LNHNV, CDR2 YYDKDF (reference sequence). In DNA, the CDR3 is TGTGCCACCAGCTCCTTCACAGGGGCGCAAGAGACCCAGTACTTC. It encodes CATSSFTGAQETQYF.

The sample holds one count of this clone. The genes are TRBV27 and TRBJ1-5, with 11 nucleotides matching TRBD1. CDR1 and CDR2 (germline): MNHEY, SMNVEV (reference sequence). V shed 6 bases and J 4 bases; nucleotides not matched to a gene: 2. CDR3 length: 14 residues. CDR3 sequence reads: CASRGTGGNQPQHF. The CDR3 nucleotides read TGTGCCAGCAGGGGGACAGGGGGGAATCAGCCCCAGCATTTT.

Turning to this clone: Different DNA sequences within this sample yield the same CDR3. The chain has TRBV27 and TRBJ1-3; D call uncertain. V was pared by 5 bases and J by 0 bases, with 8 bases between. Germline V gives CDR1 MNHEY, CDR2 SMNVEV (reference sequence). This CDR3 spans 14 amino acids. CDR3 bases: TGTGCCAGCAGTCGCGTCGGCTCTGGAAACACCATATATTTT. Protein: CASSRVGSGNTIYF.

This clone was seen just once. V and J are TRBV5-1 and TRBJ1-1, with D possibly TRBD1 on 6 matching bases. Between the trimmed V and J ends, which lost 1 base and 8 bases, there was a span of 18 bases. Germline V lookup: CDR1 SGHRS, CDR2 YFSETQ. The CDR3 contains 15 residues. In DNA, the CDR3 is TGCGCCAGCAGCTTGCCCTCCTGGGACATTAAAGAAGCTTTCTTT. It specifies CASSLPSWDIKEAFF.

The V call is TRBV5-5, the J call TRBJ2-1, with TRBD2 matching over 8 bases. Germline V CDR1 and CDR2: SGHKS, YYEKEE (reference sequence). This CDR3 is built from 17 residues. V lost 0 bases and J lost 1; bases outside the gene matches: 6. DNA of the CDR3: TGTGCCAGCAGCTTGGCCGAGCGGGGGTTATCCTACAATGAGCAGTTCTTC. The encoded protein is CASSLAERGLSYNEQFF.

J is TRBJ1-1 and V is TRBV30; D not resolved. The length of the CDR3 is 12 residues. Trimming took 0 bases from V and 10 from J, leaving 12 bases between them. Germline values: CDR1 GTSNPN, CDR2 SVGIG (reference sequence). The CDR3 coding sequence is TGTGCCTGGAGTGTACTGGGCAGCTCAGCTTTCTTT. As protein: CAWSVLGSSAFF.

CDR3 bases: TGCGCCAGCAGAGAGAGGGACTTCTACAATGAGCAGTTCTTC. It codes for CASRERDFYNEQFF. The rearrangement links TRBV5-1 to TRBJ2-1; D may be TRBD2 (6 bases). V lost 5 bases, J lost 3 bases, and 12 bases lay in between. Germline CDR1 reads SGHRS; CDR2 reads YFSETQ. CDR3 size: 14 residues.

The rearrangement joins TRBV27 to TRBJ1-1, with 8 bases that match TRBD1. Germline V gives CDR1 MNHEY, CDR2 SMNVEV (reference sequence). V lost 3 bases, J lost 5 bases, and 8 bases stayed unmatched. This CDR3 spans 15 amino acids. The chain's CDR3 is CASSLADRVGTEAFF. CDR3 nucleotides: TGTGCCAGCAGTTTGGCGGACAGGGTTGGGACTGAAGCTTTCTTT.

V is TRBV11-2 and J is TRBJ1-4; D gene ambiguous. From germline, CDR1 is SGHAT and CDR2 FQNNGV. CDR3 length: 13 amino acids. The V end lost 0 bases, the J end lost 8 bases, and 7 bases lay between the germline ends. In DNA form, the CDR3 reads TGTGCCAGCAGCTTAGATCTCGGGGAAAAACTGTTTTTT. It translates to CASSLDLGEKLFF.

This chain links TRBV6-6 with TRBJ1-1; 8 nucleotides match TRBD1. CDR1 MNHNY and CDR2 SVGAGI come from the germline V gene (reference sequence). The CDR3 extends over 14 amino acids. V lost 7 bases, J lost 1 base, and 5 bases stayed unmatched. The CDR3 bases are TGTGCCAGCACACCAGGGACAGGGAACACTGAAGCTTTCTTT. Translated: CASTPGTGNTEAFF.

This clone was detected only once. The chain uses TRBV4-2 and TRBJ2-3; 10 bases fit TRBD2. The CDR3 has 15 amino acids. Germline CDR1 is LGHNA and CDR2 is YNFKEQ. Trimming removed 4 bases from V and 4 bases from J; junction bases left unmatched: 5. The CDR3 sequence is CASSPGLADSDTQYF. DNA for the CDR3: TGTGCCAGCAGCCCCGGACTAGCGGACTCAGATACGCAGTATTTT.

V is TRBV30 and J is TRBJ1-2; the D gene is possibly TRBD1 (6 bases). The V gene lost 6 bases and the J gene lost 6 bases, with 23 bases spanning the gap. CDR3 size: 15 residues. Germline loops: CDR1 GTSNPN, CDR2 SVGIG (reference sequence). CDR3 sequence reads: CACRRTAFSVDGYTF. As DNA, the CDR3 is TGTGCCTGCAGAAGGACAGCCTTCTCTGTAGATGGCTACACCTTC.

V usage is TRBV12-3 or TRBV12-4 and J usage is TRBJ1-2; D remains ambiguous. The CDR3 totals 12 residues. Trimming cost V 6 bases and J 5 bases, with 10 bases left between them. The CDR3 DNA follows: TGTGCCAGCAGCCACACCTCTTATGGCTACACCTTC. Translating it yields CASSHTSYGYTF.

This chain connects TRBV6-5 to TRBJ1-5; D gene ambiguous. CDR3 length: 14 residues. The V and J ends lost 6 bases and 9 bases respectively, with 18 bases between them. Germline V gene sequence: CDR1 MNHEY, CDR2 SVGAGI. The CDR3 spells CASRSGKKSGPQHF. The CDR3 nucleotides are TGTGCCAGCAGATCAGGTAAAAAAAGCGGGCCCCAGCATTTT.

This chain joins TRBV13 and TRBJ1-6, with D possibly TRBD1 on 5 matching bases. The CDR3 runs to 17 residues. Trimming pared 2 bases from V and 4 bases from J, leaving 15 bases between. Germline CDR1 and CDR2: PRHDT and FYEKMQ (reference sequence). As DNA, the CDR3 is TGTGCCAGCAGCTTAAAACCTAGACAGACTTATAATTCACCCCTCCACTTT. Its translation is CASSLKPRQTYNSPLHF.

J is TRBJ2-5 and V is TRBV18; 9 nucleotides line up with TRBD2. V gave up 6 bases and J gave up 7 bases; unmatched junction bases: 3. The CDR3 is 12 residues long. The germline V gene has CDR1 KGHSH and CDR2 LQKENI. CDR3 sequence reads: CASSPTSGTQYF. CDR3 bases: TGTGCCAGCTCCCCGACTAGCGGGACCCAGTACTTC.